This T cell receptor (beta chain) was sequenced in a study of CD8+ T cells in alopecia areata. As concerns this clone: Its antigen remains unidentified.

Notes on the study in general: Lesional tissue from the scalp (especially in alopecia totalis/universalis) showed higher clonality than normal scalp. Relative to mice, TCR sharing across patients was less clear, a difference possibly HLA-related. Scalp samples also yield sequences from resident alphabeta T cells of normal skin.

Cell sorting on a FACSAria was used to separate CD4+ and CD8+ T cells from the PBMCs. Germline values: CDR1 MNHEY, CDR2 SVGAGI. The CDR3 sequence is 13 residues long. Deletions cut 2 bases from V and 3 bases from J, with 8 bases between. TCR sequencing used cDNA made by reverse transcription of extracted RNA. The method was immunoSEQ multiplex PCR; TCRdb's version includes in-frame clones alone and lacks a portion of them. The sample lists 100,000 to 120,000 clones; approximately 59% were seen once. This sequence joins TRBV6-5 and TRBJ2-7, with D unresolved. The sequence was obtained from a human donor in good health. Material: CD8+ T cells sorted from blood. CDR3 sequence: CASSYDNLYEQYF. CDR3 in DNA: TGTGCCAGCAGTTACGATAACCTCTACGAGCAGTACTTC.